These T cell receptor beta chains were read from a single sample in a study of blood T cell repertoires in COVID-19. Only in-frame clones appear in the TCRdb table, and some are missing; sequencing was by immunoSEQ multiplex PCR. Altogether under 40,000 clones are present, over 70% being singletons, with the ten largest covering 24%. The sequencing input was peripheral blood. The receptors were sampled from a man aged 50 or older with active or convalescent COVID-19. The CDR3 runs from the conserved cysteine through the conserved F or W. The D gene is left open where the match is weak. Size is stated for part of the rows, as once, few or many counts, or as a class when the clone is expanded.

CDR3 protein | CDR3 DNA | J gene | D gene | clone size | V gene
CASSQDWRSGGYTF | TGTGCCAGCAGCCAAGATTGGCGGTCGGGGGGCTACACCTTC | TRBJ1-2 | . | . | TRBV4-2
CASSLQGIRSPLHF | TGCGCCAGCAGCCTACAGGGGATTCGGTCACCCCTCCACTTT | TRBJ1-6 | TRBD1 | . | TRBV5-1
CASSPDSSYEQYF | TGTGCCAGCAGCCCTGATAGCTCCTACGAGCAGTACTTC | TRBJ2-7 | . | . | TRBV7-3
CASSLAGRVVNTEAFF | TGCGCCAGCAGCTTGGCAGGGAGGGTGGTGAACACTGAAGCTTTCTTT | TRBJ1-1 | . | . | TRBV5-1
CASSLLAGGPYNEQFF | TGTGCCAGCAGCCTCCTAGCGGGAGGCCCCTACAATGAGCAGTTCTTC | TRBJ2-1 | TRBD2 | once | TRBV7-8
CASSQNAPGSRLDNEQFF | TGTGCCAGCAGCCAAAATGCCCCGGGATCAAGGCTGGACAATGAGCAGTTCTTC | TRBJ2-1 | . | . | TRBV14
CASSFWSSYNEQFF | TGTGCCAGCAGTTTTTGGAGTAGCTACAATGAGCAGTTCTTC | TRBJ2-1 | . | once | TRBV28
CAISGDRVNEKLFF | TGTGCCATCAGTGGGGACAGGGTGAATGAAAAACTGTTTTTT | TRBJ1-4 | TRBD1 | . | TRBV10-3
CASSPPEFLHGANVLTF | TGTGCCAGCAGCCCCCCGGAGTTCCTTCATGGGGCCAACGTCCTGACTTTC | TRBJ2-6 | . | . | TRBV3-1/TRBV3-2
CASSLGLGGRNTEAFF | TGTGCCAGCAGCTTAGGTCTGGGGGGACGGAACACTGAAGCTTTCTTT | TRBJ1-1 | . | . | TRBV7-9
CASSLGSRMGNTEAFF | TGTGCCAGCAGTTTAGGGAGCCGAATGGGGAACACTGAAGCTTTCTTT | TRBJ1-1 | . | . | TRBV27
CASSLEGDGALHF | TGTGCCAGCAGTTTAGAGGGCGATGGGGCCCTCCACTTT | TRBJ1-6 | . | . | TRBV27
CASSSSPGTGDPGELFF | TGTGCCAGCTCATCCTCACCCGGGACAGGGGACCCCGGGGAGCTGTTTTTT | TRBJ2-2 | TRBD1 | . | TRBV18
CASRTGGLNTGELFF | TGTGCCAGCAGAACAGGGGGCTTGAACACCGGGGAGCTGTTTTTT | TRBJ2-2 | TRBD1 | few | TRBV28
CAISDVSGGDYGYTF | TGTGCCATCAGTGATGTCTCGGGGGGTGACTATGGCTACACCTTC | TRBJ1-2 | . | . | TRBV10-3
CASSWTGTGNELHGYTF | TGTGCCAGCAGCTGGACCGGGACAGGGAACGAGTTGCATGGCTACACCTTC | TRBJ1-2 | TRBD1 | . | TRBV7-2
CASSPTNYGYTF | TGTGCCAGCAGCCCAACTAACTATGGCTACACCTTC | TRBJ1-2 | . | . | TRBV9